This T cell receptor beta chain derives from a study of neurological immune-mediated disorders. Study results and limitations: Levels of TCR clonal expansion peaked in HTLV-1-associated myelopathy and reached their lowest in multiple sclerosis, under those of healthy controls.

This clonotype has a handful of counts. Its antigen is not identified. Over 190 million TCR-beta sequences from 15-18 subjects came out of each sequencing run. TCRdb reanalysed the 5' RACE reads using MiXCR and keeps one entry per CDR3 protein. Of tens of thousands of distinct CDR3 sequences in the sample, around an eighth were seen once. V was pared by 5 bases and J by 5 bases, with 13 bases of the junction left unmatched. Per germline, CDR1 MNHEY and CDR2 SVGAGI. This CDR3 comprises 17 residues. This clonotype was obtained from a woman aged 50 to 60 with HTLV-1-associated myelopathy (HAM/TSP). The V call is TRBV6-5, the J call TRBJ2-5; 11 nucleotides line up with TRBD1. Sequencing was performed on PBMCs. The CDR3 here is CASSTPPGQGVRETQYF. The CDR3 DNA follows: TGTGCCAGCAGTACCCCCCCGGGACAGGGGGTCCGGGAGACCCAGTACTTC.